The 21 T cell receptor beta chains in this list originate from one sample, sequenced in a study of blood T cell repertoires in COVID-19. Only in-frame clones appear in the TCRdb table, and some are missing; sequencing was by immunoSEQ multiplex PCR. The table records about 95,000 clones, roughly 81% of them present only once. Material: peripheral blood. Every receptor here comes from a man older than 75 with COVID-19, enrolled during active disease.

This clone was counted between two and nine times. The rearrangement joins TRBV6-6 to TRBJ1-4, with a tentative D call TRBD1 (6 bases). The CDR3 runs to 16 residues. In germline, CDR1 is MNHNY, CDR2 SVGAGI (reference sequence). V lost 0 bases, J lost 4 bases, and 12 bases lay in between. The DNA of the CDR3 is TGTGCCAGCAGTTACTCGGGAGGGGGATATAATGAAAAACTGTTTTTT. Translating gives CASSYSGGGYNEKLFF.

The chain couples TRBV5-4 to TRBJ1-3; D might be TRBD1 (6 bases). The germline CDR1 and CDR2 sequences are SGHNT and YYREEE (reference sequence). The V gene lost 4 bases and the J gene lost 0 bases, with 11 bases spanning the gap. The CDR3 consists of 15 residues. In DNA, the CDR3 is TGTGCCAGCAGCGCGGACAGTCACTCTGGAAACACCATATATTTT. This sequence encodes CASSADSHSGNTIYF.

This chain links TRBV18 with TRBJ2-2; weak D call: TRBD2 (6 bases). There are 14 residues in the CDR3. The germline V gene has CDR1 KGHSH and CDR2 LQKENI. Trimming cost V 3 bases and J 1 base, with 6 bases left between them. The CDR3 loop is CASSPGGNTGELFF. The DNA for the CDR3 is TGTGCCAGCTCACCGGGAGGGAACACCGGGGAGCTGTTTTTT.

The CDR3 region has the DNA TGTGCCAGCAGTGAAGTTGGGGGGGGACCCCAGCATTTT. This encodes CASSEVGGGPQHF. V and J are TRBV2 and TRBJ1-5; tentatively, D is TRBD1 (5 bases). The CDR3 runs to 13 residues. Trimming left V 1 base short and J 10 bases short, with 11 bases between. Per germline, CDR1 SNHLY and CDR2 FYNNEI.

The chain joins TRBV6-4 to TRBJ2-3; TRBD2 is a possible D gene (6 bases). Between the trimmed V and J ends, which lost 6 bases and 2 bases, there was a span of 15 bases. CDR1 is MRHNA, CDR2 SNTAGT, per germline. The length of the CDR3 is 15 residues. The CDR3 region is CASRKLAQSTDTQYF. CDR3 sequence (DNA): TGTGCCAGCAGGAAACTAGCTCAGTCCACAGATACGCAGTATTTT.

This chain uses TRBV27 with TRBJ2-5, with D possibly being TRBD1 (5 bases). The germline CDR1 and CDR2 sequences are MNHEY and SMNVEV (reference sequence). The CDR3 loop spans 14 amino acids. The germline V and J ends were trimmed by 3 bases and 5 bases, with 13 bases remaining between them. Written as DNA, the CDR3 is TGTGCCAGCAGTTTCGCAGGGTTGAGTGAGACCCAGTACTTC. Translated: CASSFAGLSETQYF.

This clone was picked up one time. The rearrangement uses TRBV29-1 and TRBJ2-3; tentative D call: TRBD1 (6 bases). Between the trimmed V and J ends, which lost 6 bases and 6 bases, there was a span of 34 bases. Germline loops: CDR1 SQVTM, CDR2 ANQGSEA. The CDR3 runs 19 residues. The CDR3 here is CSVNQPILRQEHLRDTQYF. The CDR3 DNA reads TGCAGCGTCAACCAACCTATCCTTCGACAGGAACATTTACGGGATACGCAGTATTTT.

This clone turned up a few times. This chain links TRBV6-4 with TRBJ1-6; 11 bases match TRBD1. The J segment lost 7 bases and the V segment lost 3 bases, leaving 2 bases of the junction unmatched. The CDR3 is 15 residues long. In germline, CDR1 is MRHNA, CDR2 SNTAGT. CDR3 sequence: CASSEGQGANSPLHF. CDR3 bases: TGTGCCAGCAGTGAAGGACAGGGGGCGAATTCACCCCTCCACTTT.

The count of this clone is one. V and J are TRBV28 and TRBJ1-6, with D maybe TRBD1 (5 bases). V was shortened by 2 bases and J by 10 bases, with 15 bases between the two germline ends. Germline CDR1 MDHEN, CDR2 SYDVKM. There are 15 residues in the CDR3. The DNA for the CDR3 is TGTGCCAGCAGTTTAGGGACTGGACTTGTATCACCCCTCCACTTT. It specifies CASSLGTGLVSPLHF.

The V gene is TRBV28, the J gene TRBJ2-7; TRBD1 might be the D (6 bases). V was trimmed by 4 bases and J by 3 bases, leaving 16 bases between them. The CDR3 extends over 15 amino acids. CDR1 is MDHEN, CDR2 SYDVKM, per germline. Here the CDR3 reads CASSSAGTTLYEQYF. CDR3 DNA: TGTGCCAGCAGTTCGGCCGGGACAACACTCTACGAGCAGTACTTC.

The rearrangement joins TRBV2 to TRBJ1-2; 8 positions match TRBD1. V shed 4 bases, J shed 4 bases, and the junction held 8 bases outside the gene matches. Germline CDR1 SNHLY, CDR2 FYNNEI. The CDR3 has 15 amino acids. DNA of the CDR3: TGTGCCAGCAGTGGGGACAGGTCGGTTTTCTATGGCTACACCTTC. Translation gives CASSGDRSVFYGYTF.

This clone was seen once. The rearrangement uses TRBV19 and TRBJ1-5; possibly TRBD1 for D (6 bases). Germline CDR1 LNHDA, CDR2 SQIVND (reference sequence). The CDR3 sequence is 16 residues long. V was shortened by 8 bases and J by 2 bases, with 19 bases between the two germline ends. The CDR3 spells CASGSGQGLRNQPQHF. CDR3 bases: TGTGCCAGTGGGTCGGGGCAGGGGCTTCGCAATCAGCCCCAGCATTTT.

The CDR3 sequence is CASSPQRGSGNTIYF. CDR3 in DNA: TGTGCCAGCAGCCCCCAACGAGGCTCTGGAAACACCATATATTTT. The chain joins TRBV7-6 to TRBJ1-3; D unclear. V lost 5 bases and J lost 0, with 11 bases in between. The V gene's germline CDR1 is SGHVS and CDR2 FNYEAQ. The CDR3 extends over 15 amino acids.

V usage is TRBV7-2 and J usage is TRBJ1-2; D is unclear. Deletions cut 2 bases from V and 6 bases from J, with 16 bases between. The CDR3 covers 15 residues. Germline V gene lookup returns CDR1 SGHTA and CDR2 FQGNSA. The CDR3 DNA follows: TGTGCCAGCAGCTTACCCCAGACTCGTCAAAATGGCTACACCTTC. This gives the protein CASSLPQTRQNGYTF.

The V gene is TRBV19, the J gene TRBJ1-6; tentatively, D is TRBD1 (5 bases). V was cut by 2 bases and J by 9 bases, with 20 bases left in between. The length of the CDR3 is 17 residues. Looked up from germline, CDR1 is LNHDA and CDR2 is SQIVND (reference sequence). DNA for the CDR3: TGTGCCAGTAGTATACGAGCATGGGGAGGGGTGCGTTCACCCCTCCACTTT. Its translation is CASSIRAWGGVRSPLHF.

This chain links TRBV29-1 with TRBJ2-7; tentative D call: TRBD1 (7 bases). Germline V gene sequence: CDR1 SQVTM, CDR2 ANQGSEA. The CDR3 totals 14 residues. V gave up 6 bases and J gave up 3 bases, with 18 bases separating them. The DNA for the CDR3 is TGCAGCGTGGGCGGGGCAGGGGGAGGCTACGAGCAGTACTTC. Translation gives CSVGGAGGGYEQYF.

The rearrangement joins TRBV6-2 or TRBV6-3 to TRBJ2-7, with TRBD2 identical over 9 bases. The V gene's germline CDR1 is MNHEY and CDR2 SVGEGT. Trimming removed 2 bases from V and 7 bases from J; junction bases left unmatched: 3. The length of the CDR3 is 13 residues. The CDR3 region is CASSYPGLAEQYF. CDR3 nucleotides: TGTGCCAGCAGTTACCCAGGACTAGCGGAGCAGTACTTC.

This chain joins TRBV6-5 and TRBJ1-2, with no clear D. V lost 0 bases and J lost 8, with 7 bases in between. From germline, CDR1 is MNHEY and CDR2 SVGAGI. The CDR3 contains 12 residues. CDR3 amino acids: CASSYSRSGYTF. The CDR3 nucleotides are TGTGCCAGCAGTTACTCGAGGAGCGGCTACACCTTC.

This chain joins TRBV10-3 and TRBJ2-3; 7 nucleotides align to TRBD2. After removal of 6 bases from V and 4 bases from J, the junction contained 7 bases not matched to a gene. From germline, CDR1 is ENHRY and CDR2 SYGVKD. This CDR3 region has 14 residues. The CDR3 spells CAIREGGPADTQYF. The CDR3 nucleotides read TGTGCCATCAGGGAGGGAGGGCCCGCAGATACGCAGTATTTT.

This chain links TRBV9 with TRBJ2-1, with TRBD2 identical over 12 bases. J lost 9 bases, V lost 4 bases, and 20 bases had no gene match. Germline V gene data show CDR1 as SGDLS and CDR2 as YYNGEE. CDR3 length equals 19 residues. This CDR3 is CASSLALAGGPRWDSEQFF. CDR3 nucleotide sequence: TGTGCCAGCAGCTTAGCCCTAGCGGGAGGGCCTAGGTGGGATAGTGAGCAGTTCTTC.

CDR3 DNA: TGTGCCAGCAGCCTGTTTTGGACAGCTAACACCGGGGAGCTGTTTTTT. Translating gives CASSLFWTANTGELFF. V usage is TRBV5-6 and J usage is TRBJ2-2, with TRBD1 as a possible D gene (6 bases). Trimming pared 4 bases from V and 2 bases from J, leaving 15 bases between. This CDR3 is 16 amino acids long. CDR1 is SGHDT and CDR2 is YYEEEE in the germline V gene.